This entry concerns a single T cell receptor beta chain. Its antigen is still unknown. Trimming removed 6 bases at V and 6 bases at J, with 13 bases between. Germline V gene lookup returns CDR1 SGHAT and CDR2 FQNNGV. The CDR3 runs to 13 residues. This record belongs to a study of cytomegalovirus exposure and HLA in healthy donors. Primers: 60 Vbeta forward and 13 Jbeta reverse. Clones were sequenced by immunoSEQ multiplex PCR, and TCRdb holds only the in-frame ones, with some missing. The sample records 85,000 to 100,000 clones, approximately 80% being singletons. General study findings and limits: It was in a later analysis that TCR association rates were seen to vary by HLA locus, highest for DRB1 and lowest for HLA-C. Sequencing had likely introduced a cluster of highly shared sequence variants as an artifact. There were reportedly fewer N-insertions in an Asian-associated ancestry cluster than the approximately 630-donor mean, in a later analysis. In a later analysis, around 18,000 TCR beta sequences were associated with HLA alleles at 0.05 false discovery rate.

The clonotype comes from a female donor in good health and CMV-seropositive. Source material: PBMCs. This chain links TRBV11-2 with TRBJ2-3, with a weak D call TRBD2 (5 bases). The CDR3 protein is CASRLPRGDTQYF. The CDR3 DNA sequence: TGTGCCAGCAGATTACCACGCGGGGATACGCAGTATTTT.